This T cell receptor (beta chain) was profiled in a study of vaccination and CD4 T cells after COVID-19 (dated by TCRdb to the early 2020s). Some background on the complete study: Every convalescent patient had a positive nasal swab PCR test for SARS-CoV-2, with mild disease in several patients and severe disease in one. The convalescent cohort included six males and four females, with two Hispanic individuals, seven Caucasians, two Asians and one multiracial person. For stimulating the cultures, overlapping spike peptide pools were used, derived from SARS-CoV-2 as well as from the common cold coronaviruses HCoV-NL63, HCoV-OC43 and HCoV-229E. In under 13 COVID-19 convalescent patients and several infection-naive healthy vaccine recipients, researchers compared the spike-specific CD4+ TCR repertoire from before mRNA vaccination with the repertoire from after. Post-COVID blood samples were collected from convalescent patients a median of roughly 100 days after diagnosis, with a range of roughly 30 to 161 days. As controls, cultures received a CEFX viral epitope pool (the positive control), an HIV-1 Nef peptide pool (the negative control), or no peptide at all. Post-vaccine blood samples were taken a median of roughly 72 days after the second vaccine dose, with a range of about 13 to 250 days. Two doses of either the Pfizer-BioNTech BNT162b2 vaccine (n=8) or the Moderna mRNA-1273 vaccine (n=2) were administered to participants. Study-wide findings and limitations: The number of convalescent patients in the study was relatively small, and the study did not examine early timepoints following natural infection. Among the post-vaccine SARS-CoV-2-reactive clones in convalescent patients, a median about 89% showed up only after vaccination, which suggests vaccine-specific priming. Of the vaccine-specific clones found in convalescent patients, nearly all (304 of 307) were mono-reactive for SARS-CoV-2 spike instead of being cross-reactive with common cold coronaviruses. The median count of SARS-CoV-2-reactive clonotypes went up from 20 to 25 after infection to 38 after vaccination, although the change was not significant.

The method behind the library was PCR. TCR sequencing of DNA from cultured CD4+ T cells used the Oncomine TCR Beta short-read assay at the Johns Hopkins FTIC core. The QIAamp micro DNA kit was used to extract genomic DNA from the cultured CD4+ T cells. Oncomine TCR Beta libraries from cultured CD4+ T cells were pooled using unique dual indexes and sequenced on an Illumina iSeq 100. In the source study's methods: Non-productive sequences were removed, and CDR3s not starting with C, not ending with F or W, or shorter than 7 amino acids were discarded. Antigen-specific clonotypes were identified with the MANAFEST web application by comparing peptide-stimulated wells with reference and other culture wells. An FDR below 0.05, an odds ratio above 5, and a productive frequency above 0.1% in at least two of three replicate wells were required for clones to be considered positive. Cross-reactive clonotypes were defined as significantly expanded in both SARS-CoV-2 spike wells and at least one common cold coronavirus spike condition. Similarity between CDR3 sequences was evaluated in R version 3.6.1 using Levenshtein distances (stringdist) and unrooted phylogenetic trees (ape). Using fastp trimming at Q25 and MiXCR clonotype assembly, TCRdb reanalyzed the public sequencing data and kept in-frame beta chains. For every CDR3 protein sequence, its rows merge into one entry that carries the most common genes and DNA. Clone size and V and J calls follow TCRdb, not the original study. The sample table records 20,000 to 25,000 distinct CDR3 sequences; 50% to 65% of these occur just once. The top ten clones comprise approximately 6% of the sample.

Read against the paper, the sample's treatment or condition label means: roughly 11-day PBMC culture with coronavirus spike peptide pools or control peptides (ViraFEST assay). The ViraFEST assay was used in the study, in which antigen-specific T cells were expanded with peptide pools and expanded clonotypes were subsequently identified by TCR sequencing. Positive SARS-CoV-2 PCR tests in the convalescent patients dated from March to December 2020, before Alpha, Beta and Delta variants emerged in the United States. Each well held some 2 million PBMCs cultured in IMDM containing roughly 5.5% human AB serum and approximately 9.8 IU/ml IL-2, with roughly 9.2 ug/ml peptide pools added. On days 3 and 7, half of the culture medium was replaced with fresh IL-2-containing medium. Once the cells had been in culture for over 9 days, the EasySep CD4+ T cell isolation kit was used to isolate CD4+ T cells by negative selection. Ficoll-Paque Plus gradient centrifugation was used to isolate PBMCs from whole blood, and the isolated PBMCs were then either used fresh or cryopreserved at -140C. Each culture condition was generally run in triplicate wells.

In the germline V gene, CDR1 corresponds to MNHNS and CDR2 to SASEGT. The germline ends are 19 bases apart after V is trimmed by 6 bases and J by 1 base. The CDR3, from cysteine to phenylalanine, totals 17 residues. Only the CDR3 DNA stays, 51 bases, in frame from base 1. This clonotype was seen a handful of times. Its antigen is currently not known. No per-base quality is available; no much larger clone lies one base away. The chain employs TRBV6-1 and TRBJ1-3, with no confident D gene call. Material: CD4+ T cells from blood, cultured in vitro. The sequence derives from a human donor who had recovered from COVID-19. The DNA sequence is as follows: TGTGCCAGCAGGGCCAGCACTTCAATCCGATCTGGAAACACCATATATTTT. It translates as CASRASTSIRSGNTIYF.